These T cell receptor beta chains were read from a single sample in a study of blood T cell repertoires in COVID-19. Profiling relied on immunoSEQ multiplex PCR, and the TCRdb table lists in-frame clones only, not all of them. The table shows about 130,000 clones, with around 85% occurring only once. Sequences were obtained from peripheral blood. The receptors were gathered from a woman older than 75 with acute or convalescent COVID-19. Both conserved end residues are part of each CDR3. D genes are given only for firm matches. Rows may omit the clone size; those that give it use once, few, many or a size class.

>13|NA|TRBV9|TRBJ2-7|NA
CASSAGVPYEQYF
TGTGCCAGCAGCGCAGGGGTACCCTACGAGCAGTACTTC
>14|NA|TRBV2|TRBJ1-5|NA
CASSEARYYQPQHF
TGTGCCAGCAGTGAAGCTCGGTACTATCAGCCCCAGCATTTT
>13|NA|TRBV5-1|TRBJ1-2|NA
CASRLPGVGGYTF
TGCGCCAGCAGATTGCCGGGGGTCGGAGGCTACACCTTC
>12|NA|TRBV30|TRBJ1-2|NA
CAWSRRGYGYTF
TGTGCCTGGAGTAGAAGGGGTTATGGCTACACCTTC
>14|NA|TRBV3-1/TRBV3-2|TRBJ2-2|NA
CASSLLANTGELFF
TGTGCCAGCAGTTTACTAGCGAACACCGGGGAGCTGTTTTTT
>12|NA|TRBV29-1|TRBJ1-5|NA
CSVATGGQPQHF
TGCAGCGTTGCGACAGGAGGTCAGCCCCAGCATTTT
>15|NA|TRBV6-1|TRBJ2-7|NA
CASSEAGGIGYEQYF
TGTGCCAGCAGTGAAGCGGGAGGAATCGGCTACGAGCAGTACTTC
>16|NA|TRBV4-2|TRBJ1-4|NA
CASSHQVWVTNEKLFF
TGTGCCAGCAGCCATCAGGTGTGGGTAACTAATGAAAAACTGTTTTTT
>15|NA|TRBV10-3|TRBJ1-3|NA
CAISDRGVDGNTIYF
TGTGCCATCAGTGATCGGGGTGTTGATGGAAACACCATATATTTT
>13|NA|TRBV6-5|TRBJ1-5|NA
CASSSQGSQPQHF
TGTGCCAGCAGTTCCCAGGGTAGTCAGCCCCAGCATTTT
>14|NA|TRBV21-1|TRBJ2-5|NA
CASIGQGGIETQYF
TGTGCCAGCATTGGGCAGGGGGGCATTGAGACCCAGTACTTC
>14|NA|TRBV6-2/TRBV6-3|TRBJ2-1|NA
CASSYSNRNNEQFF
TGTGCCAGCAGTTACTCTAACAGAAACAATGAGCAGTTCTTC
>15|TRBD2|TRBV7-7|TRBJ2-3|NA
CASSLLAGFTDTQYF
TGTGCTAGCAGCCTGCTAGCGGGGTTCACAGATACGCAGTATTTT
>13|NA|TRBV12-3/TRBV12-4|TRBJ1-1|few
CASSLGVNTEAFF
TGTGCCAGCAGTTTAGGAGTAAACACTGAAGCTTTCTTT
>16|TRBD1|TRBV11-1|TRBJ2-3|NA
CASRLRDRGFTDTQYF
TGTGCCAGCAGACTCCGGGACAGAGGTTTCACAGATACGCAGTATTTT
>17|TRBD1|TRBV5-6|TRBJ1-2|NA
CASSLTPLDRGLSGYTF
TGTGCCAGCAGCTTGACCCCCTTGGACAGGGGGCTGAGTGGCTACACCTTC
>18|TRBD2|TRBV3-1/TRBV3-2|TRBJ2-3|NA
CASSQGVAGGFSTDTQYF
TGTGCCAGCAGCCAAGGGGTTGCGGGGGGGTTCAGCACAGATACGCAGTATTTT
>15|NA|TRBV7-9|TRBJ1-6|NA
CASSSGGRDRSPLHF
TGTGCCAGCAGCTCTGGGGGCAGGGATCGTTCACCCCTCCACTTT
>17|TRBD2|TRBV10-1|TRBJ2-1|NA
CASSEGQAGGHGNEQFF
TGCGCCAGCAGTGAGGGCCAAGCGGGGGGGCACGGGAATGAGCAGTTCTTC
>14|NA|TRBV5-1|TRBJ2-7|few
CASSLKGVGGEQYF
TGCGCCAGCAGCTTGAAGGGGGTCGGAGGCGAGCAGTACTTC
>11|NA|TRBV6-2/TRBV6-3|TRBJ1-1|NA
CASSSPIEAFF
TGTGCCAGCAGTTCGCCTATTGAAGCTTTCTTT
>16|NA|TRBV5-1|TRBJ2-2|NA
CASSLVAGRNTGELFF
TGCGCCAGCAGCTTGGTTGCAGGGCGTAACACCGGGGAGCTGTTTTTT
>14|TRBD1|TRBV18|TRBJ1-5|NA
CASSLGQGNQPQHF
TGTGCCAGCTCACTAGGACAGGGTAATCAGCCCCAGCATTTT
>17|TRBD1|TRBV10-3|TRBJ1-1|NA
CAISGYRGRQENTEAFF
TGTGCCATCAGTGGGTACAGGGGGCGTCAAGAGAACACTGAAGCTTTCTTT
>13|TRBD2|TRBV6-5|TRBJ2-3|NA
CASSGGGLGTQYF
TGTGCCAGCAGCGGGGGGGGGCTAGGTACGCAGTATTTT
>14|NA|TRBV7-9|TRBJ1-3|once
CASSPEGGGNTIYF
TGTGCCAGCAGCCCTGAAGGGGGTGGAAACACCATATATTTT
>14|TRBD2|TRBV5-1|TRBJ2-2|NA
CASSQRGGTGELFF
TGCGCCAGCTCGCAGCGGGGTGGGACCGGGGAGCTGTTTTTT
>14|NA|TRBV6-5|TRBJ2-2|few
CARTGVSNTGELFF
TGTGCCCGCACGGGGGTATCGAACACCGGGGAGCTGTTTTTT
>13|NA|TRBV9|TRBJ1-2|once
CASSTGQLKGYTF
TGTGCCAGCAGTACCGGACAGTTGAAGGGCTACACCTTC
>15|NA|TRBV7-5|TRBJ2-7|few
CARSLRQGKPYEQYF
TGTGCCAGAAGCTTACGACAGGGGAAGCCCTACGAGCAGTACTTC
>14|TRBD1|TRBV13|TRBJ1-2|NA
CASSPQGSGGGYTF
TGTGCCAGCAGCCCACAGGGGAGTGGCGGGGGCTACACCTTC
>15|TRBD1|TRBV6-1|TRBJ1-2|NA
CASSDPRGQDNGYTF
TGTGCCAGCAGTGACCCCCGGGGACAGGACAATGGCTACACCTTC
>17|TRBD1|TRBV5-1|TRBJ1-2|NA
CASSLVTGGGMNYGYTF
TGCGCCAGCAGCTTGGTGACAGGGGGAGGTATGAACTATGGCTACACCTTC
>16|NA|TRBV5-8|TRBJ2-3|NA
CASSLRDWISTDTQYF
TGTGCCAGCAGCTTGCGGGACTGGATCTCCACAGATACGCAGTATTTT
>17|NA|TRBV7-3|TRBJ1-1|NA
CASSLISLDAGGTEAFF
TGTGCCAGCAGCTTAATATCTCTAGATGCCGGGGGCACTGAAGCTTTCTTT
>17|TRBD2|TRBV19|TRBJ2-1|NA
CASSIGGLAGNYNEQFF
TGTGCCAGTAGTATCGGAGGACTAGCGGGGAACTACAATGAGCAGTTCTTC
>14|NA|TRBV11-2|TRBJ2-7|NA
CASSLDLTVGEQYF
TGTGCCAGCAGCTTAGATCTAACGGTCGGCGAGCAGTACTTC
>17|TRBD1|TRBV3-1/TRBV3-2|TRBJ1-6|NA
CASSRDRGLLYNSPLHF
TGTGCCAGCAGCCGGGACAGGGGGCTACTCTATAATTCACCCCTCCACTTT
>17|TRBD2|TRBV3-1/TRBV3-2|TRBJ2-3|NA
CASSQELAGVRTDTQYF
TGTGCCAGCAGCCAAGAACTAGCGGGGGTTCGCACAGATACGCAGTATTTT
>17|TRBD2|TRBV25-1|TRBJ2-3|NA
CASSEWEARGAADTQYF
TGTGCCAGCAGTGAATGGGAGGCGCGGGGGGCGGCAGATACGCAGTATTTT
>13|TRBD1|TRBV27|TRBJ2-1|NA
CATQGQVGGSQFF
TGTGCCACGCAGGGACAGGTTGGGGGATCACAGTTCTTC
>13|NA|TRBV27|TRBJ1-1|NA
CASRFRDNTEAFF
TGTGCCAGCAGATTCCGGGATAACACTGAAGCTTTCTTT
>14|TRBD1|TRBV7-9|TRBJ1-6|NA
CASSPRQGNSPLHF
TGTGCCAGCAGCCCTCGACAGGGGAATTCACCCCTCCACTTT
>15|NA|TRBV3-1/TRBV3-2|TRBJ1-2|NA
CASSQEGGYNYGYTF
TGTGCCAGCAGCCAAGAGGGGGGATATAACTATGGCTACACCTTC
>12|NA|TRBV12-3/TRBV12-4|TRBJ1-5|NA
CASSNRYQPQHF
TGTGCCAGCAGTAACAGGTACCAGCCCCAGCATTTT
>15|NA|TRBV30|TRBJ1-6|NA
CAWSGGIGVNSPLHF
TGTGCCTGGAGTGGGGGTATAGGGGTAAATTCACCCCTCCACTTT
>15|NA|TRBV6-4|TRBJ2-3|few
CASSDSGLSTDTQYF
TGTGCCAGCAGTGACTCGGGGCTGAGCACAGATACGCAGTATTTT
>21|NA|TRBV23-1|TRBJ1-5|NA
CASSHQARVTKGYYSNQPQHF
TGCGCCAGCAGTCACCAAGCCAGGGTAACAAAGGGGTATTATAGCAATCAGCCCCAGCATTTT